This T cell receptor beta chain was recorded in a study of cytomegalovirus exposure and HLA in healthy donors. Study-level points and caveats: Association with HLA alleles at 0.05 false discovery rate was found for 15,000 to 20,000 TCR beta sequences in a later analysis.

This CDR3 comprises 14 residues. V was pared by 3 bases and J by 4 bases, with 11 bases between. Germline CDR1 and CDR2: SSHAT and FNYEAQ (reference sequence). The PCR was carried out with 60 Vbeta primers and 13 Jbeta primers. The method was immunoSEQ multiplex PCR; TCRdb's version includes in-frame clones alone and lacks a portion of them. The profile shows roughly 180,000 clones, roughly 78% of them singletons. The donors comprised healthy bone marrow donors. As concerns this clone: The antigen remains unidentified.

The gene calls are TRBV7-7 and TRBJ2-3, with D perhaps matching TRBD2 (6 bases). The TCR comes from a woman aged 25 to 39 in good health and CMV-seronegative. The sample was PBMCs. The CDR3 nucleotides are TGTGCCAGCAGCTTGCGGGGTGAACCAGATACGCAGTATTTT. The encoded protein is CASSLRGEPDTQYF. Drawing the rest from reference TRBV7-7 and TRBJ2-3, the complete variable domain is GAGVSQSPRYKVTKRGQDVTLRCDPISSHATLYWYQQALGQGPEFLTYFNYEAQPDKSGLPSDRFSAERPEGSISTLTIQRTEQRDSAMYRCASSLRGEPDTQYFGPGTRLTVL.